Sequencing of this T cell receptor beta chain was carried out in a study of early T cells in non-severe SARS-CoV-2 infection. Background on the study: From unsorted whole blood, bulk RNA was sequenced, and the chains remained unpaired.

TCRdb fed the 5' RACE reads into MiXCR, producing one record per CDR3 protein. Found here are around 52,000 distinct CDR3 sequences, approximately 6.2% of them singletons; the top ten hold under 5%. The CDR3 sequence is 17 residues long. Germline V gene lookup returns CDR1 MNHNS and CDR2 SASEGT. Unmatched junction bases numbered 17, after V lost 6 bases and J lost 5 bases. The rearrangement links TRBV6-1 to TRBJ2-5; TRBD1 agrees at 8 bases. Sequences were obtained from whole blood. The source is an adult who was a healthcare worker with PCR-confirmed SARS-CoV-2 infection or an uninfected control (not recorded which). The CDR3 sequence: CASRSLRARTGRETQYF. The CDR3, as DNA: TGTGCCAGCAGAAGCCTTAGGGCCCGGACAGGGAGGGAGACCCAGTACTTC.